A selection of T cell receptor beta chains follows, all from one sample in a study of post-analysis software for immune sequencing data. TCRdb reprocessed the PCR reads with MiXCR, giving one entry per CDR3 protein. This sample has 180,000 or so distinct CDR3 sequences; approximately 28% occur once, and the top ten carry approximately 3%. The sequenced material came from blood. These receptors originate from a girl aged 2-17 years with multiple sclerosis. Both conserved end residues are part of each CDR3. A D gene is named only where the DNA matches it firmly. Size is omitted from some rows. Given values are once, few, many or a class for expanded clones.

TRBJ2-1,many,-,TRBV27,CASSLLGLPKIYNEQFF,TGTGCCAGCAGTTTATTGGGTCTACCGAAAATTTACAATGAGCAGTTCTTC
TRBJ2-4,few,-,TRBV6-2/TRBV6-3,CASQTRPGGGNIQYF,TGTGCCAGCCAAACAAGGCCTGGGGGCGGAAACATTCAGTACTTC
TRBJ2-1,few,-,TRBV4-1,CASSLAGQPNRQFF,TGCGCCAGCAGCCTAGCGGGACAGCCAAATCGACAGTTCTTC
TRBJ1-4,few,-,TRBV20-1,CSVGGANEKLFF,TGCAGTGTAGGAGGGGCTAATGAAAAACTGTTTTTT
TRBJ2-7,-,TRBD1,TRBV18,CASSTGQGEDEQYF,TGTGCCAGCTCAACGGGACAGGGAGAGGACGAGCAGTACTTC
TRBJ1-2,many,TRBD1,TRBV29-1,CSVQNRGPVYGYTF,TGCAGCGTTCAAAACAGGGGGCCGGTCTATGGCTACACCTTC
TRBJ2-5,many,TRBD1,TRBV5-1,CASSSQGSKRDQYF,TGCGCCAGCAGCTCACAGGGGTCCAAGAGGGACCAGTACTTC
TRBJ1-2,-,-,TRBV12-3/TRBV12-4,CASSLIQRGDYGYTF,TGTGCCAGCAGTTTAATACAGCGTGGGGACTATGGCTACACCTTC
TRBJ2-1,few,TRBD2,TRBV4-2,CASSQDGTSGRSEQFF,TGTGCCAGCAGCCAAGATGGGACTAGCGGGAGGTCTGAGCAGTTCTTC
TRBJ2-1,many,TRBD1,TRBV27,CASRMNRGNEQFF,TGTGCCAGCAGGATGAACAGGGGGAATGAGCAGTTCTTC
TRBJ2-5,few,TRBD2,TRBV3-1,CASSQDLGGETQYF,TGTGCCAGCAGCCAAGATTTGGGAGGGGAGACCCAGTACTTC
TRBJ1-1,-,-,TRBV6-6,CASSYKFSNTEAFF,TGTGCCAGCAGTTACAAGTTCTCGAACACTGAAGCTTTCTTT
TRBJ1-2,few,-,TRBV18,CASSPPVGANYGYTF,TGTGCCAGCTCACCACCCGTGGGAGCTAACTATGGCTACACCTTC
TRBJ2-5,-,-,TRBV5-1,CASTDEGQETQYF,TGCGCCAGCACCGACGAGGGCCAAGAGACCCAGTACTTC
TRBJ2-7,-,-,TRBV27,CASSIFPTYEQYF,TGTGCCAGCTCCATCTTCCCTACCTACGAGCAGTACTTC
TRBJ2-5,-,-,TRBV19,CASSRKGGIQYF,TGTGCCAGTAGTCGAAAGGGGGGGATCCAGTACTTC
TRBJ2-4,medium-sized,-,TRBV18,CASSPPSAGPNIQYF,TGTGCCAGCTCACCACCGTCGGCAGGCCCGAACATTCAGTACTTC
TRBJ1-5,-,TRBD1,TRBV4-1,CASSQGGTDQPQHF,TGCGCCAGCAGCCAAGGCGGGACAGATCAGCCCCAGCATTTT
TRBJ2-5,-,-,TRBV7-2,CASSLRWSPQETQYF,TGTGCCAGCAGCTTGCGCTGGTCCCCCCAAGAGACCCAGTACTTC
TRBJ2-7,-,-,TRBV12-3/TRBV12-4,CASSLALSYEQYF,TGTGCCAGCAGTTTAGCGTTGAGCTACGAGCAGTACTTC
TRBJ1-2,-,-,TRBV12-3/TRBV12-4,CASSLTQGGYTF,TGTGCCAGCAGTTTAACCCAGGGCGGCTACACCTTC
TRBJ2-7,many,TRBD2,TRBV20-1,CSARKTSGRASYYEQYF,TGCAGTGCTAGGAAGACTAGCGGGAGGGCCTCATACTACGAGCAGTACTTC
TRBJ2-3,-,-,TRBV5-1,CASSSGGRKADTQYF,TGCGCCAGCAGCTCCGGGGGGCGGAAGGCAGATACGCAGTATTTT
TRBJ1-2,-,TRBD1,TRBV7-9,CASGRRTGLGYTF,TGTGCCAGCGGACGAAGGACAGGGCTGGGCTACACCTTC
TRBJ1-5,-,TRBD1,TRBV15,CATSRTGYSNQPQHF,TGTGCCACCAGCAGGACAGGGTACAGCAATCAGCCCCAGCATTTT
TRBJ2-7,many,TRBD2,TRBV6-5,CASSYRGRNGYEQYF,TGTGCCAGCAGTTACCGCGGGAGAAACGGTTACGAGCAGTACTTC
TRBJ2-7,many,TRBD2,TRBV5-1,CASSRTSGGASYEQYF,TGCGCCAGCAGCCGAACTAGCGGGGGGGCCTCCTACGAGCAGTACTTC
TRBJ1-5,-,-,TRBV12-3/TRBV12-4,CASSYGSNQPQHF,TGTGCCAGCAGTTACGGTAGCAATCAGCCCCAGCATTTT
TRBJ2-1,many,TRBD1,TRBV29-1,CSAEGQAIEQFF,TGCAGCGCTGAGGGACAGGCGATTGAGCAGTTCTTC
TRBJ2-1,many,-,TRBV7-2,CASSLTGPRSYNEQFF,TGTGCCAGCAGCTTAACGGGTCCCCGTTCCTACAATGAGCAGTTCTTC
TRBJ2-7,-,TRBD1,TRBV7-9,CASTEPGQGAYEQYF,TGTGCCAGCACCGAACCGGGACAGGGCGCCTACGAGCAGTACTTC
TRBJ2-5,many,TRBD2,TRBV5-8,CASSPGLAGGTRETQYF,TGTGCCAGCAGCCCGGGACTAGCGGGAGGCACCAGAGAGACCCAGTACTTC
TRBJ2-5,few,TRBD2,TRBV13,CASSFEGQREFETQYF,TGTGCCAGCAGTTTCGAGGGGCAGCGGGAATTCGAGACCCAGTACTTC
TRBJ2-1,-,-,TRBV5-1,CASSPVGITPYNEQFF,TGCGCCAGCAGCCCCGTTGGGATTACCCCCTACAATGAGCAGTTCTTC
TRBJ2-3,many,-,TRBV28,CASRSSTDTQYF,TGTGCCAGCCGAAGTAGCACAGATACGCAGTATTTT
TRBJ1-2,-,-,TRBV13,CASSVGNYGYTF,TGTGCCAGCAGCGTCGGTAACTATGGCTACACCTTC
TRBJ1-1,-,-,TRBV24-1,CATGDPTRDTEAFF,TGTGCCACCGGTGATCCCACACGGGACACTGAAGCTTTCTTT
TRBJ1-5,few,TRBD1,TRBV14,CASSQDGDRGSNQPQHF,TGTGCCAGCAGCCAAGACGGGGACAGGGGAAGCAATCAGCCCCAGCATTTT
TRBJ2-7,many,-,TRBV20-1,CSARTGLRSSYEQYF,TGCAGTGCTAGAACTGGACTTAGGAGCTCCTACGAGCAGTACTTC